This T cell receptor beta chain was documented in a study of blood T cell repertoires in COVID-19. Clones were read by immunoSEQ multiplex PCR, and TCRdb kept only the in-frame ones, dropping some. The sample consists of approximately 88,000 clones, more than 75% of them appearing once. V was trimmed by 8 bases and J by 3 bases, leaving 17 bases between them. The CDR3 sequence is 15 residues long. The germline gives CDR1 MNHNY, CDR2 SVGAGI (reference sequence). The chain recombines TRBV6-6 with TRBJ1-5, with TRBD1 as a possible D gene (6 bases). The sample taken for sequencing was peripheral blood. The TCR comes from a woman of 80 years or more with active or convalescent COVID-19. The CDR3 nucleotides are TGTGCCAGCGTGAAACAGGGAAACTCCAATCAGCCCCAGCATTTT. Amino acids: CASVKQGNSNQPQHF.